This T cell receptor (beta chain) was profiled in a study of blood T cell repertoires in COVID-19. Study details: From T cells, B-cell-depleted T cells, or PBMCs came the material, which was cDNA or gDNA.

In the source study's methods: Estimation of nucleated cell counts relied on the amplification of reference gene primers. The protocol was immunoSEQ multiplex PCR, while the TCRdb copy is restricted to in-frame clones and leaves out a portion. The V and J calls and clone size were taken over from that table, and D and trimming were inferred from the DNA. The data contain a few hundred thousand clones, roughly 85% of them singletons. Trimming removed 0 bases from V and 4 bases from J, with 7 bases in between. There are 12 residues in the CDR3. CDR1 GTSNPN and CDR2 SVGIG come from the germline V gene (reference sequence).

This chain uses TRBV30 with TRBJ2-7; TRBD1 might be the D (6 bases). The receptor's source is a woman between 18 and 30 years old with acute or convalescent COVID-19. The sample taken for sequencing was peripheral blood. Here the CDR3 reads CAWSVTGYEQYF. The CDR3 DNA reads as TGTGCCTGGAGTGTCACAGGGTACGAGCAGTACTTC. The entire variable domain, with the rest obtained from reference TRBV30 and TRBJ2-7, is as follows: SQTIHQWPATLVQPVGSPLSLECTVEGTSNPNLYWYRQAAGRGLQLLFYSVGIGQISSEVPQNLSASRPQDRQFILSSKKLLLSDSGFYLCAWSVTGYEQYFGPGTRLTVT.